These T cell receptor beta chains were read from a single sample in a study of cytomegalovirus exposure and HLA in healthy donors. Clones were sequenced by immunoSEQ multiplex PCR, and TCRdb holds only the in-frame ones, with some missing. In the table there are roughly 160,000 clones, nearly 80% of which are singletons. The source material was PBMCs. The receptors originated from a man aged 50 to 60 in good health and CMV-seropositive. Each CDR3 is given with its conserved first and last residue.

TRBV2	15	TRBJ1-2	CASSEGRAFGYGYTF
TRBV9	14	TRBJ2-1	CASSVQGTNNEQFF
TRBV5-4	15	TRBJ1-2	CASSHGTGGDYGYTF
TRBV4-1	11	TRBJ2-5	CASGLDETQYF
TRBV5-6	14	TRBJ2-7	CASSFGGATYEQYF
TRBV10-3	13	TRBJ1-6	CAISRGDNSPLHF
TRBV5-1	13	TRBJ1-2	CASSLGANYGYTF
TRBV29-1	13	TRBJ1-5	CSVGQGLNQPQHF
TRBV15	14	TRBJ2-5	CATSKTGAQETQYF
TRBV19	14	TRBJ1-1	CASRPDRVVTEAFF
TRBV5-1	16	TRBJ1-2	CASSKGTGQIDYGYTF
TRBV5-4	12	TRBJ2-7	CASSIKTGEQYF
TRBV29-1	13	TRBJ2-3	CSVAGQGSDTQYF
TRBV5-6	13	TRBJ2-2	CASSGTHPGELFF
TRBV7-9	15	TRBJ1-4	CSSSFKGQGPEKLFF
TRBV7-8	15	TRBJ1-2	CASSPSGTDIYGYTF
TRBV6-1	15	TRBJ2-3	CASSEMSQRADTQYF
TRBV4-3	19	TRBJ1-1	CASSQLLDGDSSLNTEAFF
TRBV10-1	15	TRBJ2-3	CASSESRTVTDTQYF
TRBV4-1	18	TRBJ1-4	CASSQGIARGRTNEKLFF
TRBV4-1	14	TRBJ2-5	CASSQEYIRETQYF
TRBV9	12	TRBJ1-1	CASSAWETEAFF
TRBV7-2	12	TRBJ2-5	CASSLYQETQYF
TRBV19	13	TRBJ1-1	CASTHPKNTEAFF
TRBV29-1	12	TRBJ1-2	CSVWTANYGYTF
TRBV19	14	TRBJ2-1	CASSIGLPGNEQFF
TRBV27	15	TRBJ1-5	CASSRVRGLNQPQHF
TRBV7-2	14	TRBJ1-3	CASSLARERNTIYF
TRBV5-1	14	TRBJ2-5	CASSFGPRGETQYF
TRBV7-2	16	TRBJ2-1	CASSYTGTGYANEQFF
TRBV6-5	12	TRBJ1-5	CASSYLGQAQHF
TRBV9	17	TRBJ2-3	CASSSPGLAGGPDTQYF
TRBV7-6	14	TRBJ1-5	CASSHGGKNQPQHF
TRBV7-9	18	TRBJ2-3	CASSSHVTGRGSTDTQYF
TRBV19	17	TRBJ2-6	CASSITGGGSGANVLTF
TRBV18	18	TRBJ1-3	CASSPNTGTGSSGNTIYF
TRBV6-1	11	TRBJ1-1	CASSEGQMTFF
TRBV5-1	18	TRBJ2-2	CASSLWDARGRNTGELFF
TRBV21-1	17	TRBJ1-5	CASSASWDSDSNQPQHF
TRBV11-2	13	TRBJ2-7	CASSLEAGYEQYF
TRBV5-1	17	TRBJ2-3	CASSLTLAGESTDTQYF
TRBV27	16	TRBJ2-6	CASKKLGASGANVLTF
TRBV6-1	13	TRBJ2-5	CASNDRVQETQYF
TRBV19	13	TRBJ1-2	CASSIGQGYGYTF
TRBV4-1	14	TRBJ2-7	CASSQGQGSYEQYF
TRBV25-1	16	TRBJ1-2	CASSGLGSTINYGYTF
TRBV6-5	15	TRBJ1-2	CASSQLQGANYGYTF
TRBV2	14	TRBJ1-4	CASSPVQGNEKLFF
TRBV29-1	14	TRBJ2-3	CSVQTGGSTDTQYF
TRBV1	15	TRBJ2-5	CTSSQRGWEGETQYF
TRBV29-1	15	TRBJ1-1	CSVEDRTGKGTEAFF